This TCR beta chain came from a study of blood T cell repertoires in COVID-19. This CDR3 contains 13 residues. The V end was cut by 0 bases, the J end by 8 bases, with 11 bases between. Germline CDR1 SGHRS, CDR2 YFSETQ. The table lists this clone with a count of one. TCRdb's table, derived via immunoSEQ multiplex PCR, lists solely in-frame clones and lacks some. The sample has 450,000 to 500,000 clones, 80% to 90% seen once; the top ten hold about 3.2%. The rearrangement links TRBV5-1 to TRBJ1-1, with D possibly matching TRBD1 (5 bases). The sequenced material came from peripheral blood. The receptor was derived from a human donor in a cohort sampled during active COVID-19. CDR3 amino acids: CASSLGQRNEAFF. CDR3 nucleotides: TGCGCCAGCAGCTTGGGACAGAGAAACGAAGCTTTCTTT.